The next 27 T cell receptor beta chains were all read from a single sample in a study of T cell repertoires in cytomegalovirus infection. MiXCR, run by TCRdb on the reads, gives a single entry per CDR3 protein. The sample carries hundreds of thousands of distinct CDR3 sequences, around 18% recorded once. Source material: PBMCs. The receptors stem from a human donor in good health (CMV status not recorded). Some clones in this sample may be carry-over from other donors' samples.

This clonotype was recorded at least ten times. V and J are TRBV6-1 and TRBJ1-5, with 9 bases aligning to TRBD1. Germline V gene sequence: CDR1 MNHNS, CDR2 SASEGT. V lost 10 bases and J lost 4; bases outside the gene matches: 8. The CDR3 consists of 14 residues. The CDR3 spells CATSAGTGNQPQHF. The CDR3 nucleotides are TGTGCCACCTCCGCCGGGACAGGGAATCAGCCCCAGCATTTT.

This clonotype has at least ten counts. This chain connects TRBV7-2 to TRBJ2-1; 10 nucleotides align to TRBD2. CDR3 length: 17 residues. Germline V CDR1 and CDR2: SGHTA, FQGNSA. The trim removed 3 bases at V and 7 bases at J, leaving 12 bases unmatched. CDR3 sequence reads: CASSFFQRGGQWNEQFF. CDR3 bases: TGTGCCAGCAGCTTCTTTCAGCGGGGGGGCCAATGGAATGAGCAGTTCTTC.

This clonotype was found a few times. This chain links TRBV18 with TRBJ1-2; D is ambiguous. From germline, CDR1 is KGHSH and CDR2 LQKENI. V was trimmed by 3 bases and J by 7 bases, leaving 12 bases between them. There are 13 residues in the CDR3. The CDR3 nucleotides are TGTGCCAGCTCACCGAGGATAGGGAGTGGCTACACCTTC. Amino acids: CASSPRIGSGYTF.

The rearrangement joins TRBV6-5 to TRBJ1-1; possibly TRBD1 for D (5 bases). The CDR3 sequence is 14 residues long. V dropped 2 bases and J dropped 5 bases, with 12 bases sitting between them. Germline CDR1 and CDR2: MNHEY and SVGAGI. This CDR3 reads CASSYLRWGTEAFF. The CDR3 region has the DNA TGTGCCAGCAGTTACCTGCGTTGGGGGACTGAAGCTTTCTTT.

This clonotype was observed a few times. This chain links TRBV5-8 with TRBJ1-1; D may be TRBD1 (6 bases). With 7 bases removed from V and 5 bases from J, the gap between germline ends came to 12 bases. Per germline, CDR1 SGHTS and CDR2 YDEGEE. This CDR3 comprises 12 residues. As DNA, the CDR3 is TGTGCCAGCCGCGGGGGCGGAACTGAAGCTTTCTTT. This sequence encodes CASRGGGTEAFF.

For the CDR3, the DNA is TGCAGTGCCCCGGCAGGTTCTTACGAGCAGTACTTC. Amino acid sequence: CSAPAGSYEQYF. The chain recombines TRBV20-1 with TRBJ2-7; D is unclear. The CDR3 loop spans 12 amino acids. Per germline, CDR1 DFQATT and CDR2 SNEGSKA (reference sequence). The germline V and J ends were trimmed by 6 bases and 4 bases, with 13 bases remaining between them.

The V call is TRBV11-2, the J call TRBJ2-1; D not resolved. CDR1 and CDR2 from the germline V gene are SGHAT and FQNNGV. Trimming left V 4 bases short and J 10 bases short, with 14 bases between. The CDR3 is 13 residues long. CDR3 sequence (DNA): TGTGCCAGCAGCTCCCCCTATGGCGACGAGCAGTTCTTC. Amino acids: CASSSPYGDEQFF.

This clonotype has a count of ten or more. The V gene is TRBV7-2, the J gene TRBJ2-5, with D perhaps matching TRBD1 (6 bases). The V gene's germline CDR1 is SGHTA and CDR2 FQGNSA. V lost 3 bases and J 3 bases, leaving 8 bases between the germline ends. The CDR3 loop spans 13 amino acids. The CDR3 nucleotides read TGTGCCAGCAGCTTTTACAGGGAAGAGACCCAGTACTTC. Translating it yields CASSFYREETQYF.

The rearrangement links TRBV19 to TRBJ2-7, with D perhaps matching TRBD2 (6 bases). Looked up from germline, CDR1 is LNHDA and CDR2 is SQIVND (reference sequence). The CDR3 spans 14 residues. Trimming took off 2 bases at V and 2 bases at J, with 10 bases between the two ends. CDR3 bases: TGTGCCAGTAGTATATTCGGGGGAGCCTACGAGCAGTACTTC. This encodes CASSIFGGAYEQYF. Looking up the rest from reference TRBV19 and TRBJ2-7 gives the full variable domain: DGGITQSPKYLFRKEGQNVTLSCEQNLNHDAMYWYRQDPGQGLRLIYYSQIVNDFQKGDIAEGYSVSREKKESFPLTVTSAQKNPTAFYLCASSIFGGAYEQYFGPGTRLTVT.

The J gene is TRBJ2-3, the V gene TRBV14; no clear D. This CDR3 has 13 residues. Germline V lookup: CDR1 SGHDN, CDR2 FVKESK. V lost 5 bases to trimming and J lost 2 bases, with 8 bases between them. The CDR3 coding sequence is TGTGCCAGCAGCGAAACATACACAGATACGCAGTATTTT. Translated, it gives CASSETYTDTQYF.

This clonotype has ten or more counts. The chain employs TRBV28 and TRBJ2-1; 9 bases line up with TRBD1. CDR1 and CDR2 from the germline V gene are MDHEN and SYDVKM. The J segment lost 3 bases and the V segment lost 3 bases, leaving 21 bases of the junction unmatched. The CDR3 spans 21 residues. The CDR3 protein is CASSFPGGVSPGQGSYNEQFF. The CDR3 DNA sequence: TGTGCCAGCAGTTTCCCGGGCGGCGTTTCTCCGGGACAGGGTAGCTACAATGAGCAGTTCTTC. Looking up the rest from reference TRBV28 and TRBJ2-1 gives the full variable domain: DVKVTQSSRYLVKRTGEKVFLECVQDMDHENMFWYRQDPGLGLRLIYFSYDVKMKEKGDIPEGYSVSREKKERFSLILESASTNQTSMYLCASSFPGGVSPGQGSYNEQFFGPGTRLTVL.

The table lists this clonotype with a few counts. The chain has TRBV20-1 and TRBJ1-1; D is perhaps TRBD1 (5 bases). The CDR3 has 15 residues. Trimming took off 5 bases at V and 1 base at J, with 17 bases between the two ends. Looked up from germline, CDR1 is DFQATT and CDR2 is SNEGSKA (reference sequence). CDR3 protein: CSAGGVGTQNTEAFF. The CDR3 coding sequence is TGCAGTGCTGGGGGAGTCGGCACCCAGAACACTGAAGCTTTCTTT.

This clonotype has at least ten counts. V is TRBV7-2 and J is TRBJ2-3; 11 bases map to TRBD2. Trimming removed 5 bases from V and 8 bases from J; junction bases left unmatched: 9. Germline V gives CDR1 SGHTA, CDR2 FQGNSA. The CDR3 runs 15 residues. CDR3 loop: CASSQTSGSILTQYF. CDR3 nucleotides: TGTGCCAGCAGCCAAACTAGCGGGAGTATTCTTACGCAGTATTTT.

Only a few counts were recorded for this clonotype. The CDR3 loop reads CASRNRWMNTEAFF. The CDR3 DNA is TGTGCCAGCAGGAACAGGTGGATGAACACTGAAGCTTTCTTT. The chain links TRBV12-3 or TRBV12-4 to TRBJ1-1, with a weak D call TRBD1 (5 bases). V was clipped by 6 bases and J by 0 bases, with 11 bases between them. This CDR3 is built from 14 residues.

V is TRBV11-2 and J is TRBJ2-5; TRBD2 is a possible D gene (7 bases). Germline CDR1 reads SGHAT; CDR2 reads FQNNGV. The CDR3 totals 17 residues. The germline V and J ends were trimmed by 5 bases and 5 bases, with 24 bases remaining between them. CDR3 in amino acids: CASSLRGAGAPAETQYF. The CDR3 nucleotides are TGTGCCAGCAGCCTTAGGGGGGCGGGAGCCCCGGCCGAGACCCAGTACTTC.

This clonotype was detected many times. The rearrangement uses TRBV7-2 and TRBJ1-4, with 7 bases matching TRBD1. Germline lookup yields CDR1 SGHTA and CDR2 FQGNSA. The CDR3 loop spans 15 amino acids. V gave up 5 bases and J gave up 5 bases; unmatched junction bases: 8. DNA for the CDR3: TGTGCCAGCAGCCCGGACAGGTTTGGGAATGAAAAACTGTTTTTT. Its translation is CASSPDRFGNEKLFF.

In this sample, this clonotype turned up once. A much larger clone lies one base from this, so it may be a read error. The chain recombines TRBV12-3 or TRBV12-4 with TRBJ2-5; perhaps D is TRBD1 or TRBD2 (6 bases each). CDR3 length equals 14 residues. V shed 7 bases and J shed 1 base, with 13 bases lying between them. This CDR3 is CASNFRGPQETQYF. The CDR3 region has the DNA TGTGCCAGCAATTTCCGGGGGCCCCAAGAGACCCAGTACTTC.

This clonotype was recorded at least ten times. This chain links TRBV7-8 with TRBJ1-1; D is possibly TRBD1 (5 bases). Germline lookup yields CDR1 SGHVS and CDR2 FQNEAQ. The CDR3 is 16 amino acids. V lost 7 bases and J lost 2, with 20 bases in between. CDR3 bases: TGTGCCAGCACCCCTTGGTCCCGGGGGAGAAACACTGAAGCTTTCTTT. Translation gives CASTPWSRGRNTEAFF.

The chain couples TRBV12-3 or TRBV12-4 to TRBJ1-2; TRBD1 matches at 7 bases. V shed 5 bases and J 4 bases; nucleotides not matched to a gene: 4. CDR3 length equals 13 residues. CDR3 in amino acids: CASSAAGGYGYTF. CDR3 coding DNA: TGTGCCAGCAGTGCGGCAGGGGGCTATGGCTACACCTTC.

This clonotype was seen more than once but under ten times. The rearrangement joins TRBV28 to TRBJ1-2; no firm D call. V was cut by 9 bases and J by 0 bases, with 11 bases left in between. The CDR3 is 13 residues long. Per germline, CDR1 MDHEN and CDR2 SYDVKM. The CDR3 region is CASVDYSNYGYTF. The CDR3, as DNA: TGTGCCAGTGTAGACTATTCTAACTATGGCTACACCTTC.

This chain links TRBV6-2 or TRBV6-3 with TRBJ2-7; no definite D call. Looked up from germline, CDR1 is MNHEY and CDR2 is SVGEGT. Between the trimmed V and J ends, which lost 7 bases and 7 bases, there was a span of 17 bases. This CDR3 has 13 amino acids. The CDR3 nucleotides read TGTGCCAGCAATACCTGGACGCTCGGGGAGCAGTACTTC. Encoded protein: CASNTWTLGEQYF.

This clonotype was found many times. The chain employs TRBV7-2 and TRBJ1-4, with a weak D call TRBD1 (6 bases). The CDR3 is made up of 15 amino acids. Germline V gives CDR1 SGHTA, CDR2 FQGNSA. Trimming cost V 3 bases and J 8 bases, with 16 bases left between them. The CDR3 region has the DNA TGTGCCAGCAGCTTCTATTCAGGGGAAGGAGAAAAACTGTTTTTT. It codes for CASSFYSGEGEKLFF.

This clonotype was seen more than once but under ten times. The CDR3 sequence: CASSGSTYSNQPQHF. CDR3 nucleotide sequence: TGTGCCAGCTCTGGATCGACGTATAGCAATCAGCCCCAGCATTTT. J is TRBJ1-5 and V is TRBV19; D not resolved. This CDR3 contains 15 residues. Germline V gives CDR1 LNHDA, CDR2 SQIVND (reference sequence). The V and J ends lost 9 bases and 0 bases respectively, with 15 bases between them. Complete variable domain (other parts from reference TRBV19 and TRBJ1-5): DGGITQSPKYLFRKEGQNVTLSCEQNLNHDAMYWYRQDPGQGLRLIYYSQIVNDFQKGDIAEGYSVSREKKESFPLTVTSAQKNPTAFYLCASSGSTYSNQPQHFGDGTRLSIL.

J is TRBJ2-5 and V is TRBV20-1; D may be TRBD1 (5 bases). The germline V and J ends were trimmed by 3 bases and 2 bases, with 13 bases remaining between them. The CDR3 is 14 amino acids. Germline CDR1 reads DFQATT; CDR2 reads SNEGSKA (reference sequence). The CDR3 coding sequence is TGCAGTGCTAGCGAGTCGACAGCACAAGAGACCCAGTACTTC. Translating gives CSASESTAQETQYF.

The chain links TRBV7-2 to TRBJ2-3, with 15 bases aligning to TRBD2. This CDR3 spans 18 amino acids. Per germline, CDR1 SGHTA and CDR2 FQGNSA. The V and J ends lost 3 bases and 2 bases, in that order; junction bases with no gene match: 6. CDR3 region: CASSFGLAGGPFTDTQYF. CDR3 coding DNA: TGTGCCAGCAGCTTCGGACTAGCGGGGGGGCCCTTCACAGATACGCAGTATTTT.

J is TRBJ2-6 and V is TRBV6-1; D unresolved. With 5 bases removed from V and 0 bases from J, the gap between germline ends came to 11 bases. Germline CDR1 is MNHNS and CDR2 is SASEGT. The CDR3 totals 16 residues. The DNA for the CDR3 is TGTGCCAGCAGTTATGAGGCGATCTCTGGGGCCAACGTCCTGACTTTC. This gives the protein CASSYEAISGANVLTF.

The table lists this clonotype with many counts. The chain couples TRBV5-5 to TRBJ2-3; maybe TRBD2 (6 bases). Between the trimmed V and J ends, which lost 4 bases and 2 bases, there was a span of 17 bases. Germline V gives CDR1 SGHKS, CDR2 YYEKEE (reference sequence). This CDR3 region has 16 residues. In DNA, the CDR3 is TGTGCCAGCAGCAGCCAACGGACTACCCCCACAGATACGCAGTATTTT. Protein product: CASSSQRTTPTDTQYF. Filled out from reference TRBV5-5 and TRBJ2-3, the complete variable domain reads DAGVTQSPTHLIKTRGQQVTLRCSPISGHKSVSWYQQVLGQGPQFIFQYYEKEERGRGNFPDRFSARQFPNYSSELNVNALLLGDSALYLCASSSQRTTPTDTQYFGPGTRLTVL.